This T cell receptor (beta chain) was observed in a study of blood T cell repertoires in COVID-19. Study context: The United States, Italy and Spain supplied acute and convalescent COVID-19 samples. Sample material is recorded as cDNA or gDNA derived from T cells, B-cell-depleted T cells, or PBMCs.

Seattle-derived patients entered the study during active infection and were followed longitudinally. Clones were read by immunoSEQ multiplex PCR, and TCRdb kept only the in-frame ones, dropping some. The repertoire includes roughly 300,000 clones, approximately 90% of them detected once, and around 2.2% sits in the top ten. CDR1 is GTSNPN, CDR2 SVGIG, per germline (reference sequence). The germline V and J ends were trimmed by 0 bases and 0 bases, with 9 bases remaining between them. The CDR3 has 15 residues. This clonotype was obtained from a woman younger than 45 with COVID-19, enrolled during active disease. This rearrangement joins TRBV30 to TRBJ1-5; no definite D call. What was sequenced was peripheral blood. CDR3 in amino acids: CAWSVIRDSNQPQHF. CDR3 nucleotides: TGTGCCTGGAGTGTAATACGGGATAGCAATCAGCCCCAGCATTTT. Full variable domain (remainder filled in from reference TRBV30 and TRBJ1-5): SQTIHQWPATLVQPVGSPLSLECTVEGTSNPNLYWYRQAAGRGLQLLFYSVGIGQISSEVPQNLSASRPQDRQFILSSKKLLLSDSGFYLCAWSVIRDSNQPQHFGDGTRLSIL.